The 25 T cell receptor beta chains listed next were all sequenced from one sample in a study of blood T cell repertoires in COVID-19. Only in-frame clones appear in the TCRdb table, and some are missing; sequencing was by immunoSEQ multiplex PCR. The table lists over 200,000 clones, roughly 84% of them singletons. The sequenced sample was peripheral blood. All receptors come from a man in his forties with active or convalescent COVID-19.

The gene calls are TRBV30 and TRBJ1-3; D ambiguous. The V end lost 0 bases, the J end lost 4 bases, and 10 bases lay between the germline ends. The CDR3 runs to 14 residues. The V gene's germline CDR1 is GTSNPN and CDR2 SVGIG (reference sequence). DNA for the CDR3: TGTGCCTGGAGTGTAATAGAGTCCGGAAACACCATATATTTT. Its translation: CAWSVIESGNTIYF.

The chain combines TRBV5-8 with TRBJ1-4; TRBD1 aligns across 8 bases. After removal of 5 bases from V and 3 bases from J, the junction contained 6 bases not matched to a gene. There are 15 residues in the CDR3. Germline CDR1 SGHTS, CDR2 YDEGEE. The CDR3 reads CASSQRTGSNEKLFF. For the CDR3, the DNA is TGTGCCAGCAGTCAGAGGACAGGGTCTAATGAAAAACTGTTTTTT.

The gene calls are TRBV2 and TRBJ1-6; D not certain. Trimming stripped 1 base from V and 1 base from J, with 8 bases between. CDR1 is SNHLY and CDR2 is FYNNEI in the germline V gene. The length of the CDR3 is 16 residues. The DNA for the CDR3 is TGTGCCAGCAGTGAAGTTGACGGGTCCTATAATTCACCCCTCCACTTT. Translated, it gives CASSEVDGSYNSPLHF.

The chain recombines TRBV9 with TRBJ1-5; D may be TRBD1 (5 bases). The V end was cut by 3 bases, the J end by 4 bases, with 8 bases between. Germline V CDR1 and CDR2: SGDLS, YYNGEE. This CDR3 comprises 13 residues. The CDR3 DNA follows: TGTGCCAGCAGCGGAAGGGGTAATCAGCCCCAGCATTTT. This sequence encodes CASSGRGNQPQHF.

V is TRBV5-1 and J is TRBJ1-6; 7 nucleotides align to TRBD1. The CDR3 contains 15 residues. Germline V gives CDR1 SGHRS, CDR2 YFSETQ. Trimming cost V 3 bases and J 5 bases; bases outside gene matches: 5. The CDR3 sequence: CASSSDRANNSPLHF. CDR3 nucleotide sequence: TGCGCCAGCAGCTCTGACAGGGCTAATAATTCACCCCTCCACTTT.

The chain combines TRBV10-2 with TRBJ1-1; D remains unclear. The germline V gene has CDR1 WSHSY and CDR2 SAAADI. This CDR3 has 14 amino acids. The V and J ends lost 2 bases and 5 bases respectively, with 12 bases between them. The CDR3 DNA reads TGCGCCAGCAGTGAGGGGTTTTGGAGTACTGAAGCTTTCTTT. Protein: CASSEGFWSTEAFF.

The genes are TRBV28 and TRBJ2-7, with 9 positions matching TRBD1. Germline V gives CDR1 MDHEN, CDR2 SYDVKM. Losses at the gene ends were 6 bases for V and 6 bases for J; bases not matched to a gene: 6. The CDR3 spans 13 residues. Here the CDR3 DNA reads TGTGCCAGCAGCCTTGGACAGGGGCCCGAGCAGTACTTC. Protein sequence: CASSLGQGPEQYF.

This clone was seen a few times. The J gene is TRBJ1-2, the V gene TRBV5-6; D gene ambiguous. Trimming took 4 bases from V and 4 from J, leaving 11 bases between them. This CDR3 is built from 13 residues. Germline values: CDR1 SGHDT, CDR2 YYEEEE. The CDR3 DNA reads TGTGCCAGCAGCCCCGCGTACGGCTATGGCTACACCTTC. Its translation: CASSPAYGYGYTF.

Only one count was recorded for this clone. The rearrangement links TRBV9 to TRBJ2-1; TRBD1 is a possible D gene (6 bases). The CDR3 has 16 amino acids. From germline, CDR1 is SGDLS and CDR2 YYNGEE. The V and J ends lost 1 base and 0 bases respectively, with 11 bases between them. The CDR3 DNA reads TGTGCCAGCAGCGTACAGGGGAGTGGCTCCTACAATGAGCAGTTCTTC. Translating it yields CASSVQGSGSYNEQFF.

V and J are TRBV5-8 and TRBJ2-4; 7 nucleotides line up with TRBD1. The J segment lost 6 bases and the V segment lost 3 bases, leaving 9 bases of the junction unmatched. The CDR3 loop spans 15 amino acids. Germline V gives CDR1 SGHTS, CDR2 YDEGEE. CDR3 in DNA: TGTGCCAGCAGCTCGGCAGGACAGGCAAGAAACATTCAGTACTTC. It codes for CASSSAGQARNIQYF.

The V call is TRBV5-6, the J call TRBJ1-5, with a tentative D call TRBD1 (5 bases). Germline CDR1 reads SGHDT; CDR2 reads YYEEEE. CDR3 length: 16 residues. Trimming removed 1 base at V and 0 bases at J, with 11 bases between. CDR3 loop: CASSLKNRYSNQPQHF. CDR3 DNA: TGTGCCAGCAGCTTGAAGAACAGGTATAGCAATCAGCCCCAGCATTTT.

This clone was seen ten or more times. This chain uses TRBV6-2 or TRBV6-3 with TRBJ2-3; the match to TRBD2 covers 9 bases. The CDR3 covers 14 residues. Trimming took 6 bases from V and 2 from J; bases not matched to a gene: 3. Germline-derived CDR1 and CDR2 are MNHEY and SVGEGT. This CDR3 reads CASSSGGPTDTQYF. The CDR3, as DNA: TGTGCCAGCAGCAGCGGGGGGCCCACAGATACGCAGTATTTT.

This clone has more than one count but fewer than ten. The rearrangement links TRBV6-5 to TRBJ2-1; D ambiguous. Trimming left V 4 bases short and J 7 bases short, with 8 bases between. Germline loops: CDR1 MNHEY, CDR2 SVGAGI. The CDR3 covers 12 residues. The CDR3 sequence is CASSSTDNEQFF. CDR3 DNA sequence: TGTGCCAGCAGTTCTACTGATAATGAGCAGTTCTTC.

The chain joins TRBV7-9 to TRBJ2-2, with D tentatively TRBD2 (6 bases). The germline V and J ends were trimmed by 1 base and 6 bases, with 9 bases remaining between them. The CDR3 spans 14 residues. In germline, CDR1 is SEHNR, CDR2 FQNEAQ (reference sequence). In DNA, the CDR3 is TGTGCCAGCAGCTTAGTAGCGGCCGCCGGGGAGCTGTTTTTT. Amino acids: CASSLVAAAGELFF.

This clone was found a few times. This sequence joins TRBV13 and TRBJ2-7; 7 nucleotides align to TRBD2. This CDR3 is 20 amino acids long. The germline V gene has CDR1 PRHDT and CDR2 FYEKMQ (reference sequence). With V trimmed by 1 base and J by 2 bases, 20 bases remained unmatched. CDR3 in amino acids: CASSLETLGPAAGPTYEQYF. CDR3 nucleotide sequence: TGTGCCAGCAGCTTAGAAACCCTCGGACCAGCAGCGGGACCGACCTACGAGCAGTACTTC.

This rearrangement joins TRBV6-5 to TRBJ2-7, with 7 bases fitting TRBD2. This CDR3 comprises 14 residues. J lost 2 bases, V lost 7 bases, and 8 bases had no gene match. Per germline, CDR1 MNHEY and CDR2 SVGAGI. The CDR3 sequence: CASKSQAGTYEQYF. CDR3 DNA: TGTGCCAGCAAGTCCCAAGCGGGAACCTACGAGCAGTACTTC.

The chain carries TRBV4-2 and TRBJ2-6; no firm D call. The CDR3 runs 16 residues. Germline V CDR1 and CDR2: LGHNA, YNFKEQ. Trimming took 0 bases from V and 2 from J, leaving 8 bases between them. CDR3 sequence: CASSQEQQTGANVLTF. CDR3 in DNA: TGTGCCAGCAGCCAAGAGCAACAGACTGGGGCCAACGTCCTGACTTTC.

This sequence joins TRBV5-1 and TRBJ1-4; 10 nucleotides match TRBD1. The germline CDR1 and CDR2 sequences are SGHRS and YFSETQ. The trim removed 4 bases at V and 8 bases at J, leaving 8 bases unmatched. The CDR3 has 15 amino acids. The chain's CDR3 is CASSQRQGAGEKLFF. CDR3 DNA: TGCGCCAGCAGCCAACGACAGGGGGCGGGGGAAAAACTGTTTTTT.

The gene calls are TRBV21-1 and TRBJ1-4; TRBD1, the table's D call, was not compared with the DNA. TRBV21-1 is annotated as a pseudogene. This CDR3 spans 17 amino acids. This CDR3 is CASSNPDRGRRNEKLFF. The CDR3 nucleotides read TGTGCCAGCAGCAATCCCGACAGGGGGCGCCGGAATGAAAAACTGTTTTTT.

The rearrangement links TRBV28 to TRBJ1-5, with D perhaps matching TRBD1 (5 bases). V shed 7 bases and J shed 0 bases, with 16 bases lying between them. The CDR3 runs 16 residues. The germline CDR1 and CDR2 sequences are MDHEN and SYDVKM. This CDR3 reads CASTHLGGYSNQPQHF. CDR3 sequence (DNA): TGTGCCAGCACCCACCTCGGGGGTTATAGCAATCAGCCCCAGCATTTT.

The rearrangement joins TRBV7-9 to TRBJ2-2, with 11 bases that match TRBD1. The CDR3 has 16 residues. CDR1 SEHNR and CDR2 FQNEAQ come from the germline V gene (reference sequence). The V and J ends lost 4 bases and 7 bases, in that order; junction bases with no gene match: 8. The CDR3 DNA follows: TGTGCCAGCAGCTCACGGGACAGGGGGAATGACGGGGAGCTGTTTTTT. Its protein product is CASSSRDRGNDGELFF.

The CDR3 DNA follows: TGTGCCAGCAGCTTGGCCGGGCAGGGGGCATACTATGGCTACACCTTC. Its protein product is CASSLAGQGAYYGYTF. The chain employs TRBV5-6 and TRBJ1-2; 8 positions match TRBD1. The CDR3 totals 16 residues. V was clipped by 0 bases and J by 3 bases; unmatched bases: 7. Germline CDR1 SGHDT, CDR2 YYEEEE. Supplemented by reference TRBV5-6 and TRBJ1-2, the full variable domain reads DAGVTQSPTHLIKTRGQQVTLRCSPKSGHDTVSWYQQALGQGPQFIFQYYEEEERQRGNFPDRFSGHQFPNYSSELNVNALLLGDSALYLCASSLAGQGAYYGYTFGSGTRLTVV.

This chain links TRBV7-3 with TRBJ2-7; D possibly corresponds to TRBD2 (7 bases). Germline V gene lookup returns CDR1 SGHTA and CDR2 FQGTGA. This CDR3 spans 11 amino acids. Trimming stripped 11 bases from V and 5 bases from J, with 13 bases between. CDR3 region: CAPPGGHEQYF. The CDR3 nucleotides read TGTGCCCCCCCCGGGGGGCACGAGCAGTACTTC.

The genes are TRBV11-2 and TRBJ1-2; a possible D gene is TRBD1 (5 bases). Trimming pared 0 bases from V and 3 bases from J, leaving 14 bases between. This CDR3 has 16 residues. From germline, CDR1 is SGHAT and CDR2 FQNNGV. CDR3 sequence: CASSLEAGGRYYGYTF. CDR3 nucleotides: TGTGCCAGCAGCTTAGAGGCCGGGGGACGGTACTATGGCTACACCTTC.

The DNA for the CDR3 is TGTGCCACCAGCTGGTCGGGGGGTGCAGATACGCAGTATTTT. Translated, it gives CATSWSGGADTQYF. The J gene is TRBJ2-3, the V gene TRBV15; 7 nucleotides agree with TRBD2. Germline V gene sequence: CDR1 LNHNV, CDR2 YYDKDF (reference sequence). The CDR3 consists of 14 residues. V lost 5 bases and J lost 4; bases outside the gene matches: 6. Combining the CDR3 with reference TRBV15 and TRBJ2-3 gives the whole variable domain DAMVIQNPRYQVTQFGKPVTLSCSQTLNHNVMYWYQQKSSQAPKLLFHYYDKDFNNEADTPDNFQSRRPNTSFCFLDIRSPGLGDTAMYLCATSWSGGADTQYFGPGTRLTVL.